This TCR beta chain comes out of a study of T cell changes during pregnancy in multiple sclerosis. TCRdb's copy holds only in-frame clones and misses some; the assay was immunoSEQ multiplex PCR. The sample carries approximately 50,000 clones, 80% to 95% recorded once. The CDR3 contains 14 residues. Germline loops: CDR1 MNHEY, CDR2 SVGAGI. V was cut by 2 bases and J by 2 bases, with 9 bases left in between. The source of this sequence is a female donor in good health, enrolled as a control in a pregnancy study. The rearrangement joins TRBV6-5 to TRBJ1-2; no reliable D call. This specimen was peripheral blood, taken in the third trimester of pregnancy. As DNA, the CDR3 is TGTGCCAGCAGTTACCGGGATGCAAACTATGGCTACACCTTC. Translating gives CASSYRDANYGYTF.